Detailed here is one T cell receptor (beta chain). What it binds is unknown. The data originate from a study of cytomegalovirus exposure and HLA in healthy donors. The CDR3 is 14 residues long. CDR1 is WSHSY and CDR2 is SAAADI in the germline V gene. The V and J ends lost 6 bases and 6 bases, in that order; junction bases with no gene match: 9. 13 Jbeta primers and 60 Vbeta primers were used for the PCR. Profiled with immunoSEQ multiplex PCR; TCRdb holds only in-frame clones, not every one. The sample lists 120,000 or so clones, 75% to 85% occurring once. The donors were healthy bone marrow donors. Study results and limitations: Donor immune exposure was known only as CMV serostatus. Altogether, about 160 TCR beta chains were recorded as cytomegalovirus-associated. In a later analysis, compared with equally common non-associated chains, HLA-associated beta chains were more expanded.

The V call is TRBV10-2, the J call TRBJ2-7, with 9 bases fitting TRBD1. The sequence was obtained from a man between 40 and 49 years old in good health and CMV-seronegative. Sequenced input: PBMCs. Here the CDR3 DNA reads TGCGCCAGCAGCCGGACAGGGGACCTCGGCGAGCAGTACTTC. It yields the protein CASSRTGDLGEQYF.